This TCR beta chain emerged from a study of T cells in localized non-small cell lung cancer. A note on this clone: The antigen remains unidentified.

Clones were read by immunoSEQ multiplex PCR, and TCRdb kept only the in-frame ones, dropping some. The repertoire includes about 59,000 clones, approximately 89% of them detected once, and approximately 20% sits in the top ten. Looked up from germline, CDR1 is SGHRS and CDR2 is YFSETQ. Germline trimming cut 4 bases from V and 7 bases from J; bases unmatched to any gene: 7. This CDR3 has 13 residues. Whole-study results and caveats: Of the tissues analyzed, uninvolved adjacent lung showed maximal T cell clonality, greater than tumor. Analysis by sequencing included only one tumor region, so heterogeneity remains possible. A higher density of T cells in blood coincided with extended overall survival. Within adjacent lung there appeared a median 57 of the top 100 tumor clones.

This receptor was identified in a man aged 35-69 years with stage I lung adenocarcinoma. The chain recombines TRBV5-1 with TRBJ1-2; 7 nucleotides match TRBD1. This material consisted of peripheral blood, taken before any cancer treatment. CDR3 amino acids: CASSTDRVGGYTF. The DNA for the CDR3 is TGCGCCAGCAGCACCGACAGGGTCGGTGGCTACACCTTC.